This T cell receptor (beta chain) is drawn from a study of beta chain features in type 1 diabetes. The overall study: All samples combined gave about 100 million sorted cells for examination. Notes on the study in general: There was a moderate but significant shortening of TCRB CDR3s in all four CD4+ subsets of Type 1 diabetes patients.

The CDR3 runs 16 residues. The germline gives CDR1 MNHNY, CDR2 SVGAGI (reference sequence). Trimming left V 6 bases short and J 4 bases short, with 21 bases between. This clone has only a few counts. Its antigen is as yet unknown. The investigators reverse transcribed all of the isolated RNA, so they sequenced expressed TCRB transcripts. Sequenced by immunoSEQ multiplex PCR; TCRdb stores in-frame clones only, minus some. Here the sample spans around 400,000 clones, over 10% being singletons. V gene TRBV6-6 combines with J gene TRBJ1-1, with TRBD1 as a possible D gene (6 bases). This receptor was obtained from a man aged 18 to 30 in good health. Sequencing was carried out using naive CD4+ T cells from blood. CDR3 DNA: TGTGCCAGCAGGGACCAATTGGGGGGGCGAGGCACTGAAGCTTTCTTT. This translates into CASRDQLGGRGTEAFF.